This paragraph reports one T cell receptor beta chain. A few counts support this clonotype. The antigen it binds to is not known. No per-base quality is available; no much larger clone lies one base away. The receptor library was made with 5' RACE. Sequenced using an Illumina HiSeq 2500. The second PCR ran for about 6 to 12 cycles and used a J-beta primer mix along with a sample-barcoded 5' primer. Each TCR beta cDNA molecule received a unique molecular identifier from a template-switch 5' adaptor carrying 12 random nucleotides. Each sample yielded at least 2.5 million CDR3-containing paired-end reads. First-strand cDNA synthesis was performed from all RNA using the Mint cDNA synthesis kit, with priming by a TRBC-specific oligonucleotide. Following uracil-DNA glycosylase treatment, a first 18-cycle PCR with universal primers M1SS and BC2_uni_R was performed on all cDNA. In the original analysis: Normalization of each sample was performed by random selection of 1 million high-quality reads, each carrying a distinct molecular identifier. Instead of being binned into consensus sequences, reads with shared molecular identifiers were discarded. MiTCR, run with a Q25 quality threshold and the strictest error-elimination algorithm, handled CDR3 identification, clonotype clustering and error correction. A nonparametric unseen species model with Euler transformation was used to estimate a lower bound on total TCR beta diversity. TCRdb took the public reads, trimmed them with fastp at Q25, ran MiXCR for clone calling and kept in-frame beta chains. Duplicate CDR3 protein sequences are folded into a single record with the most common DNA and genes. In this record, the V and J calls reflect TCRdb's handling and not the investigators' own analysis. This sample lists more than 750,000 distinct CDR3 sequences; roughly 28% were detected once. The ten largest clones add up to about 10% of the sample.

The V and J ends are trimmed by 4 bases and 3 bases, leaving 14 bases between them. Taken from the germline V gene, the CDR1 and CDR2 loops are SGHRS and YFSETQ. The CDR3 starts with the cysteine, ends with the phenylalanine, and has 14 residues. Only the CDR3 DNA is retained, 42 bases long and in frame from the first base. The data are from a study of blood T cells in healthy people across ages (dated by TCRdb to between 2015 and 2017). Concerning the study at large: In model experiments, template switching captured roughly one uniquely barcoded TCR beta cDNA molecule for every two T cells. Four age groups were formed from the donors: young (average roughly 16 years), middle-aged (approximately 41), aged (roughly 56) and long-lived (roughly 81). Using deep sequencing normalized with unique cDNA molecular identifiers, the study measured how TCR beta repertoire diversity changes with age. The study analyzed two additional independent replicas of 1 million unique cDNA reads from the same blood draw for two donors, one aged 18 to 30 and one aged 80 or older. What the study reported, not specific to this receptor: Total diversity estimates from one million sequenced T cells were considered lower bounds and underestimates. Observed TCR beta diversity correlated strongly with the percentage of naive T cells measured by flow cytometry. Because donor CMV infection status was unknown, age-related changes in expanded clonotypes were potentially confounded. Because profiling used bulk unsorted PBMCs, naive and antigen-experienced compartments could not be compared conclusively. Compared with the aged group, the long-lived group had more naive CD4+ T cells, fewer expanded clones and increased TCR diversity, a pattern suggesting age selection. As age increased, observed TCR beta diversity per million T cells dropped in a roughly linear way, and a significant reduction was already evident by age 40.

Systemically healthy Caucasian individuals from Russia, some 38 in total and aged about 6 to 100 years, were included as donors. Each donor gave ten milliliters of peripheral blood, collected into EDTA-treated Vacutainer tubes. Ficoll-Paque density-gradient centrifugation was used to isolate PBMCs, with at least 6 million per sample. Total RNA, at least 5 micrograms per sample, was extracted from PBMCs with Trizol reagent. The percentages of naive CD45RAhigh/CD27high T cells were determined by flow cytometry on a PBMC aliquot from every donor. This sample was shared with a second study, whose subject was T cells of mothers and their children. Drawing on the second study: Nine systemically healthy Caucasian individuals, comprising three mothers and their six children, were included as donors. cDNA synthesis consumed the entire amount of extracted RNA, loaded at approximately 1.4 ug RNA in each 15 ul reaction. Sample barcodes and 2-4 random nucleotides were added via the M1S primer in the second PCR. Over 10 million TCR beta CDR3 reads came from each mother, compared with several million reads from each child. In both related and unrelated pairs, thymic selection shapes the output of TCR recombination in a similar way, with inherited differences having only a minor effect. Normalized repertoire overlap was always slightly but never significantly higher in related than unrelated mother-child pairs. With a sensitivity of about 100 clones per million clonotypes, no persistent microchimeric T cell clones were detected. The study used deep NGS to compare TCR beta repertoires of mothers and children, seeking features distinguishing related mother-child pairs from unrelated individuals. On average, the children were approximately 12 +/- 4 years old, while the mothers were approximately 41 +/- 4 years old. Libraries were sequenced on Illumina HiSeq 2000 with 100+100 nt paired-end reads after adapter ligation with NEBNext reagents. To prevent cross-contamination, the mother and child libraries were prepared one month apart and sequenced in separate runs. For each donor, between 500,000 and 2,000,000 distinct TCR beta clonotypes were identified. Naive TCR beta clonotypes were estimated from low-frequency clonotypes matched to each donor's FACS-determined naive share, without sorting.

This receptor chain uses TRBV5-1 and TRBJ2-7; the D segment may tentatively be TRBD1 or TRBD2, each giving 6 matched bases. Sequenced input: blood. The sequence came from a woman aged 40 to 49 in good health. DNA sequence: TGCGCCAGCAGCCCCCGCGGGACAAACTACGAGCAGTACTTC. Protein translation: CASSPRGTNYEQYF.